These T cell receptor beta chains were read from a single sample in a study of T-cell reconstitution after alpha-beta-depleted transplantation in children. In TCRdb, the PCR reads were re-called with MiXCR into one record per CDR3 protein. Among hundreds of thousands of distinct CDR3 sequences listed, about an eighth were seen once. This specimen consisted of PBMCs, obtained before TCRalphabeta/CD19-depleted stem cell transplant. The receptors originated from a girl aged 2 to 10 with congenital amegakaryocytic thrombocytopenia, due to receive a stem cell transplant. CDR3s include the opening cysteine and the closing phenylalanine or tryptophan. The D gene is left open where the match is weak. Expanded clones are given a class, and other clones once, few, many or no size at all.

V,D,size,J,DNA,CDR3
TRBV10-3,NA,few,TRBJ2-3,TGTGCCATCAGTGACCTAGTTGGTCTCGTTGGAGATACGCAGTATTTT,CAISDLVGLVGDTQYF
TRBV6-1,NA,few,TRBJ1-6,TGTGCCAGCAGTGAGGATCGAGGGACTTCACCCCTCCACTTT,CASSEDRGTSPLHF
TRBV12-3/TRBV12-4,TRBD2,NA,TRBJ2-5,TGTGCCAGCAGTTTTAGACTAGCGGAAGAGACCCAGTACTTC,CASSFRLAEETQYF
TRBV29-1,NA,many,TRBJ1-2,TGCAGCGTTGACCCGATCGGGCTTGGTGGCTACACCTTC,CSVDPIGLGGYTF
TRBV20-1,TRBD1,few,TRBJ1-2,TGCAGTGCTAGAGATCCCTCCCCAGACAGGGCTCGCCAATATGGCTACACCTTC,CSARDPSPDRARQYGYTF
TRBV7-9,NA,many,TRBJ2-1,TGTGCCAGCAGCTTTTCGGAGCGGACCGAGCAGTTCTTC,CASSFSERTEQFF
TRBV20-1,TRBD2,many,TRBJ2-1,TGCAGTGCTAGGAGACTAGCGGGAGGACTAACCTACAATGAGCAGTTCTTC,CSARRLAGGLTYNEQFF
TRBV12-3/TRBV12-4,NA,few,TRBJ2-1,TGTGCCAGCAACCGGAGTGGCGGGAAGTCCTACAATGAGCAGTTCTTC,CASNRSGGKSYNEQFF
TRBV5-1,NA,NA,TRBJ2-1,TGCGCCAGCAGATTGGGGTCGGGACTCTCATACAATGAGCAGTTCTTC,CASRLGSGLSYNEQFF
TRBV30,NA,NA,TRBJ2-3,TGTGCCTGGACTCTCCGGGGAGGATACGCGGGTACGCAGTATTTT,CAWTLRGGYAGTQYF
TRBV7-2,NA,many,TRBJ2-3,TGTGCCAGCAGCTTATTCAGTCCTCAGTGGTATTTT,CASSLFSPQWYF
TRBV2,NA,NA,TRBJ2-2,TGTGCCAGCAAGGCTAGCGTGAGCACCGGGGAGCTGTTTTTT,CASKASVSTGELFF
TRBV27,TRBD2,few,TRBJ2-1,TGTGCCAGCAGTCGGGGGCTAGCGGGAGAGTTGAGTAGAAATGAGCAGTTCTTC,CASSRGLAGELSRNEQFF